These 23 T cell receptor beta chains were all obtained from the same sample, sequenced in a study of a mutant IDH1 vaccine in newly diagnosed glioma. Sample time point: week 35, safety follow-up. Every vaccination contained 300 ug of the mutant IDH1 20-mer peptide and was paired with topical imiquimod. No cognate antigen is known for these TCRs. The repertoire was sequenced with immunoSEQ multiplex PCR; TCRdb's copy has only in-frame clones and lacks some. The sample shows about 54,000 clones, less than 90% of them seen only once. The sequenced sample was PBMCs, obtained from a glioma patient whose treatment included an IDH1 peptide vaccine. The source of these receptors is a woman between 18 and 30 years old with glioma.

The rearrangement uses TRBV6-1 and TRBJ1-1, with 9 bases matching TRBD1. V lost 6 bases to trimming and J lost 5 bases; unmatched junction nucleotides: 7. Germline values: CDR1 MNHNS, CDR2 SASEGT. There are 14 residues in the CDR3. The chain's CDR3 is CASSATGGGTEAFF. The CDR3 nucleotides are TGTGCCAGCAGCGCGACAGGGGGTGGGACTGAAGCTTTCTTT.

This sequence joins TRBV7-9 and TRBJ1-2; 7 positions agree with TRBD1. This CDR3 spans 14 amino acids. Germline CDR1 SEHNR, CDR2 FQNEAQ (reference sequence). V shed 0 bases, J shed 7 bases, and the junction held 5 bases outside the gene matches. This CDR3 is CASSLAGGASGYTF. The CDR3 coding sequence is TGTGCCAGCAGCTTAGCAGGGGGCGCGTCTGGCTACACCTTC.

In its sample, this clone was seen once. The DNA for the CDR3 is TGTGCCAGCAGGGGCAGGGGACAGGGTGTGCAGCCCCAGCATTTT. It codes for CASRGRGQGVQPQHF. The genes are TRBV2 and TRBJ1-5, with TRBD1 identical over 9 bases. Germline values: CDR1 SNHLY, CDR2 FYNNEI. CDR3 length: 15 amino acids. The V gene end was trimmed by 6 bases and the J gene end by 7 bases; junction bases not matched to a gene: 10.

The rearrangement links TRBV30 to TRBJ1-3; TRBD1 aligns across 9 bases. Trimming at V came to 5 bases and at J to 0 bases, leaving 2 bases not matched to a gene. The CDR3 spans 14 residues. Germline values: CDR1 GTSNPN, CDR2 SVGIG (reference sequence). CDR3 DNA sequence: TGTGCCTGGGGACAGGGGCACTCTGGAAACACCATATATTTT. This translates into CAWGQGHSGNTIYF.

In DNA, the CDR3 is TGCGCCAGCAGCCTGAAGGGGGGGATCACAGATACGCAGTATTTT. This translates into CASSLKGGITDTQYF. This chain links TRBV4-1 with TRBJ2-3; the D gene is possibly TRBD2 (7 bases). Trimming cost V 4 bases and J 2 bases, with 13 bases left between them. Germline CDR1 and CDR2: MGHRA and YSYEKL. The CDR3 has 15 residues.

The chain employs TRBV7-2 and TRBJ2-3; D remains ambiguous. V lost 5 bases to trimming and J lost 4 bases, with 16 bases between them. Looked up from germline, CDR1 is SGHTA and CDR2 is FQGNSA. The CDR3 is made up of 15 amino acids. The CDR3 DNA reads as TGTGCCAGCAGCCCCATTTGGCCCACACCAGATACGCAGTATTTT. This translates into CASSPIWPTPDTQYF.

The J gene is TRBJ1-2, the V gene TRBV4-1; the D gene is possibly TRBD1 (5 bases). The CDR3 is made up of 14 amino acids. Germline V gene lookup returns CDR1 MGHRA and CDR2 YSYEKL. Trimming pared 0 bases from V and 8 bases from J, leaving 13 bases between. CDR3 sequence (DNA): TGCGCCAGCAGCCAAGATTCTGGGGGATGGGGCTACACCTTC. Protein sequence: CASSQDSGGWGYTF.

The chain employs TRBV10-3 and TRBJ2-5, with 8 bases that match TRBD2. The CDR3 has 13 residues. The V gene end was trimmed by 4 bases and the J gene end by 5 bases; junction bases not matched to a gene: 3. Germline CDR1 is ENHRY and CDR2 is SYGVKD. CDR3 in DNA: TGTGCCATCAGTGCTAGCGGGTTGGAGACCCAGTACTTC. It specifies CAISASGLETQYF.

The rearrangement uses TRBV27 and TRBJ2-7; 12 bases line up with TRBD2. Germline V lookup: CDR1 MNHEY, CDR2 SMNVEV (reference sequence). Trimming took 6 bases from V and 4 from J; bases not matched to a gene: 10. CDR3 size: 16 residues. CDR3 nucleotides: TGTGCCAGCAGCCCCACTAGCGGGAGGAAATCATACGAGCAGTACTTC. This translates into CASSPTSGRKSYEQYF.

This clone was picked up one time. The V and J genes are TRBV29-1 and TRBJ1-2; D unclear. The CDR3 totals 11 residues. CDR1 is SQVTM and CDR2 is ANQGSEA in the germline V gene. Deletions cut 2 bases from V and 4 bases from J, with 5 bases between. The CDR3, as DNA: TGCAGCGTTGAATCAGGCTATGGCTACACCTTC. The encoded protein is CSVESGYGYTF. Drawing the rest from reference TRBV29-1 and TRBJ1-2, the complete variable domain is SAVISQKPSRDICQRGTSLTIQCQVDSQVTMMFWYRQQPGQSLTLIATANQGSEATYESGFVIDKFPISRPNLTFSTLTVSNMSPEDSSIYLCSVESGYGYTFGSGTRLTVV.

This chain connects TRBV18 to TRBJ2-5; D is unclear. CDR3 length equals 17 residues. The V end lost 2 bases, the J end lost 0 bases, and 16 bases lay between the germline ends. The germline gives CDR1 KGHSH, CDR2 LQKENI. Here the CDR3 DNA reads TGTGCCAGCTCACCAGTGGTGTCCTCCAGGAACCAAGAGACCCAGTACTTC. Its protein is CASSPVVSSRNQETQYF. The full variable domain, in which reference TRBV18 and TRBJ2-5 provide the parts outside the CDR3, is NAGVMQNPRHLVRRRGQEARLRCSPMKGHSHVYWYRQLPEEGLKFMVYLQKENIIDESGMPKERFSAEFPKEGPSILRIQQVVRGDSAAYFCASSPVVSSRNQETQYFGPGTRLLVL.

The chain combines TRBV7-2 with TRBJ2-2; TRBD1 agrees at 8 bases. This CDR3 has 14 residues. CDR1 is SGHTA, CDR2 FQGNSA, per germline. V was clipped by 4 bases and J by 7 bases; unmatched bases: 5. The CDR3 spells CASSSQGAGGELFF. DNA for the CDR3: TGTGCCAGCAGCTCCCAGGGGGCAGGCGGGGAGCTGTTTTTT. The full variable domain, completed using reference TRBV7-2 and TRBJ2-2, is GAGVSQSPSNKVTEKGKDVELRCDPISGHTALYWYRQSLGQGLEFLIYFQGNSAPDKSGLPSDRFSAERTGGSVSTLTIQRTQQEDSAVYLCASSSQGAGGELFFGEGSRLTVL.

The chain links TRBV6-1 to TRBJ2-7; D is undetermined. This CDR3 contains 15 residues. Germline assignment: CDR1 MNHNS and CDR2 SASEGT. The V and J ends lost 4 bases and 0 bases respectively, with 13 bases between them. The CDR3 reads CASSGRRSSSYEQYF. The CDR3 DNA follows: TGTGCCAGCAGTGGCAGGCGCTCGAGCTCCTACGAGCAGTACTTC.

The genes are TRBV25-1 and TRBJ2-7; possibly TRBD1 for D (6 bases). The V gene lost 4 bases and the J gene lost 5 bases, with 15 bases spanning the gap. Per the germline V gene, CDR1 is MGHDK and CDR2 is SYGVNS. CDR3 length: 14 amino acids. The CDR3 loop reads CASSAPPEGDEQYF. Here the CDR3 DNA reads TGTGCCAGCAGTGCCCCCCCCGAGGGGGACGAGCAGTACTTC.

This chain connects TRBV11-1 to TRBJ2-7; 7 positions match TRBD2. Germline trimming cut 5 bases from V and 2 bases from J; bases unmatched to any gene: 12. This CDR3 has 16 residues. Germline V CDR1 and CDR2: SGHAT, FQDESV (reference sequence). The CDR3 DNA reads as TGTGCCAGCAGCCGAGATGGTCTAGCGGACACCTACGAGCAGTACTTC. This codes for CASSRDGLADTYEQYF.

Only one count was recorded for this clone. The gene calls are TRBV2 and TRBJ2-5; 10 nucleotides line up with TRBD1. This CDR3 contains 14 residues. V was clipped by 6 bases and J by 4 bases; unmatched bases: 5. CDR1 and CDR2 from the germline V gene are SNHLY and FYNNEI. The CDR3 here is CASSPGTGAETQYF. CDR3 bases: TGTGCCAGCAGCCCCGGGACAGGGGCAGAGACCCAGTACTTC.

The rearrangement joins TRBV5-1 to TRBJ2-7, with a possible D match to TRBD1 (5 bases). This CDR3 region has 13 residues. The V gene lost 6 bases and the J gene lost 3 bases, with 13 bases spanning the gap. Germline loops: CDR1 SGHRS, CDR2 YFSETQ. The CDR3 spells CASMPDTIYEQYF. The CDR3, as DNA: TGCGCCAGCATGCCGGACACTATCTACGAGCAGTACTTC.

This chain uses TRBV6-1 with TRBJ2-7; 7 nucleotides align to TRBD2. The ends lost 3 bases at V and 2 bases at J; junction bases unmatched: 4. The length of the CDR3 is 14 residues. CDR1 is MNHNS and CDR2 is SASEGT in the germline V gene. CDR3 bases: TGTGCCAGCAGTGAGGGTGGGAGGGCCTACGAGCAGTACTTC. Its protein product is CASSEGGRAYEQYF.

V gene TRBV29-1 combines with J gene TRBJ2-7, with D possibly called TRBD1 or TRBD2 (6 bases each). The V gene's germline CDR1 is SQVTM and CDR2 ANQGSEA. V was cut by 1 base and J by 6 bases, with 13 bases left in between. The CDR3 runs to 13 residues. In nucleotides, the CDR3 is TGCAGCGTTGAAGTAAAGGAGGGGGGCGAGCAGTACTTC. The encoded protein is CSVEVKEGGEQYF.

The V gene is TRBV2, the J gene TRBJ1-2, with D tentatively TRBD1 (5 bases). Germline CDR1 SNHLY, CDR2 FYNNEI. V was clipped by 8 bases and J by 3 bases, with 10 bases between them. CDR3 length equals 12 residues. The CDR3 sequence: CASQGSDYGYTF. DNA for the CDR3: TGTGCCAGCCAGGGTTCCGACTATGGCTACACCTTC. The complete variable domain, with remaining parts taken from reference TRBV2 and TRBJ1-2, reads EPEVTQTPSHQVTQMGQEVILRCVPISNHLYFYWYRQILGQKVEFLVSFYNNEISEKSEIFDDQFSVERPDGSNFTLKIRSTKLEDSAMYFCASQGSDYGYTFGSGTRLTVV.

This clone appeared once. The chain has TRBV6-5 and TRBJ2-2, with 8 bases matching TRBD2. Germline CDR1 MNHEY, CDR2 SVGAGI. The CDR3 extends over 14 amino acids. The ends lost 2 bases at V and 10 bases at J; junction bases unmatched: 6. The CDR3 sequence: CASSYGLAGVELFF. DNA for the CDR3: TGTGCCAGCAGTTACGGGCTAGCGGGTGTGGAGCTGTTTTTT.

The chain couples TRBV5-4 to TRBJ1-1; possible D gene TRBD1, 5 bases. The CDR3 sequence is 15 residues long. V was pared by 4 bases and J by 3 bases, with 16 bases between. Looked up from germline, CDR1 is SGHNT and CDR2 is YYREEE (reference sequence). The CDR3 bases are TGTGCCAGCAGCGAGAGGAGGGGAGGAGACACTGAAGCTTTCTTT. It translates to CASSERRGGDTEAFF.

The chain employs TRBV7-6 and TRBJ2-5; D may match TRBD1 or TRBD2 (5 bases each). V dropped 5 bases and J dropped 7 bases, with 17 bases sitting between them. CDR1 SGHVS and CDR2 FNYEAQ come from the germline V gene. The CDR3 has 14 amino acids. This chain's CDR3 is CASSLGGPGATQYF. The DNA of the CDR3 is TGTGCCAGCAGCCTAGGAGGACCTGGGGCGACCCAGTACTTC.